The 18 T cell receptor beta chains listed next were all sequenced from one sample in a study of T cell responses to AZD1222 COVID-19 vaccine (dated by TCRdb to about 2021). Receptor amplification or capture employed the immunoSEQ multiplex PCR assay. TCRdb stores this immuneACCESS table with in-frame sequences only. Part of the clones is absent; in the studies checked, under half of the shortfall reflects unresolved V genes, and no reason is known for the rest. This sample gives approximately 100,000 clones in total; approximately 86% of them show up just once. The top ten hold roughly 3.3% of the sample. This sample's time point label indicates: about 28 days (+/-7) after the second vaccine dose. The sample's treatment or condition, from its label and the paper: meningococcal conjugate vaccine given as trial control. The specimen was peripheral blood, collected 28 days after the second dose of the MenACWY control vaccine. These receptors were obtained from an adult who received the MenACWY meningococcal vaccine as a control.

Remarks on this clone: Other DNA sequences in this specimen translate into the identical CDR3. The V gene is TRBV2, the J gene TRBJ2-5; 8 positions agree with TRBD2. CDR1 and CDR2 (germline): SNHLY, FYNNEI. The CDR3 is 14 amino acids. Trimming cost V 3 bases and J 2 bases; bases outside gene matches: 2. CDR3 sequence: CASSDPSGQETQYF. In nucleotides, the CDR3 is TGTGCCAGCAGTGATCCTAGCGGGCAAGAGACCCAGTACTTC.

The chain is built from TRBV2 and TRBJ2-2, with 7 positions matching TRBD1. The V segment lost 6 bases and the J segment 2 bases; nucleotides outside the gene matches: 6. Germline lookup yields CDR1 SNHLY and CDR2 FYNNEI. The CDR3 is made up of 15 amino acids. In nucleotides, the CDR3 is TGTGCCAGCAGAACCGGGACAGCTAACACCGGGGAGCTGTTTTTT. It codes for CASRTGTANTGELFF.

V and J are TRBV7-9 and TRBJ1-4; weak D call: TRBD1 (5 bases). Germline values: CDR1 SEHNR, CDR2 FQNEAQ (reference sequence). The V gene lost 5 bases and the J gene lost 7 bases, with 17 bases spanning the gap. This CDR3 comprises 15 residues. As DNA, the CDR3 is TGTGCCAGCAGCCCACCCCGGGGCGACGGTGAAAAACTGTTTTTT. Encoded protein: CASSPPRGDGEKLFF.

This chain connects TRBV6-7 to TRBJ1-4; tentatively, D is TRBD1 (5 bases). TRBV6-7 is an ORF, with its function uncertain. The CDR3 has 17 residues. Trimming stripped 5 bases from V and 7 bases from J, with 23 bases between. The CDR3 loop is CASSTHEPGSGPEKLFF. The CDR3 nucleotides are TGTGCCAGCAGTACCCACGAACCAGGGTCGGGGCCTGAAAAACTGTTTTTT.

J is TRBJ2-5 and V is TRBV9, with 7 bases aligning to TRBD1. The CDR3 loop spans 15 amino acids. V was clipped by 3 bases and J by 2 bases; unmatched bases: 7. CDR1 and CDR2 (germline): SGDLS, YYNGEE. CDR3 loop: CASSGQGDRQETQYF. The DNA of the CDR3 is TGTGCCAGCAGCGGACAGGGTGACCGGCAAGAGACCCAGTACTTC.

This chain joins TRBV6-5 and TRBJ2-1, with TRBD2 matching over 8 bases. The CDR3 loop spans 14 amino acids. The V and J ends lost 6 bases and 1 base, in that order; junction bases with no gene match: 2. From germline, CDR1 is MNHEY and CDR2 SVGAGI. The CDR3 spells CASSGGVSYNEQFF. The DNA of the CDR3 is TGTGCCAGCAGCGGGGGGGTGTCCTACAATGAGCAGTTCTTC.

The rearrangement joins TRBV28 to TRBJ2-3; possible D gene TRBD2, 6 bases. The CDR3 spans 15 residues. Trimming stripped 4 bases from V and 7 bases from J, with 18 bases between. Germline V gene lookup returns CDR1 MDHEN and CDR2 SYDVKM. The CDR3 sequence is CASSSPAMTRHTQYF. CDR3 DNA: TGTGCCAGCAGTTCCCCCGCAATGACTAGACATACGCAGTATTTT.

This chain links TRBV5-4 with TRBJ2-5, with TRBD1 as a possible D gene (5 bases). V lost 4 bases and J lost 4, with 14 bases in between. The CDR3 loop spans 14 amino acids. Germline V CDR1 and CDR2: SGHNT, YYREEE (reference sequence). CDR3: CASSQVGGAETQYF. CDR3 coding DNA: TGTGCCAGCAGCCAGGTCGGTGGGGCAGAGACCCAGTACTTC.

The chain combines TRBV7-3 with TRBJ1-2; 7 nucleotides align to TRBD1. J gave up 6 bases and V 5 bases, and 12 bases lay outside the gene matches. The CDR3 sequence is 15 residues long. Germline lookup yields CDR1 SGHTA and CDR2 FQGTGA. Here the CDR3 DNA reads TGTGCCAGCAGCCCCACGGCAGGGGGACTCCATGGCTACACCTTC. It is translated as CASSPTAGGLHGYTF.

V is TRBV4-1 and J is TRBJ2-3, with D perhaps matching TRBD1 or TRBD2 (5 bases each). The CDR3 sequence is 15 residues long. The germline V gene has CDR1 MGHRA and CDR2 YSYEKL. V was shortened by 3 bases and J by 0 bases, with 10 bases between the two germline ends. Here the CDR3 DNA reads TGCGCCAGCAGCCAGGGACCACATAGCACAGATACGCAGTATTTT. It codes for CASSQGPHSTDTQYF.

The rearrangement uses TRBV7-3 and TRBJ2-2; the D gene is possibly TRBD2 (6 bases). Germline assignment: CDR1 SGHTA and CDR2 FQGTGA. This CDR3 has 15 residues. V shed 1 base and J shed 0 bases, with 6 bases lying between them. DNA for the CDR3: TGTGCCAGCAGCTTAAGGGGGGCGAACACCGGGGAGCTGTTTTTT. Translating gives CASSLRGANTGELFF.

The chain employs TRBV6-2 or TRBV6-3 and TRBJ2-7; 7 positions match TRBD1. The trim removed 0 bases at V and 3 bases at J, leaving 8 bases unmatched. CDR3 length: 16 residues. Germline V gene data show CDR1 as MNHEY and CDR2 as SVGEGT. The CDR3 here is CASSYSGGTEDYEQYF. The DNA for the CDR3 is TGTGCCAGCAGTTACTCTGGTGGGACAGAAGACTACGAGCAGTACTTC.

In its sample, this clone was seen a few times. The V call is TRBV28, the J call TRBJ2-7; 8 bases are a match to TRBD1. Germline V gene sequence: CDR1 MDHEN, CDR2 SYDVKM. V lost 5 bases, J lost 3 bases, and 6 bases stayed unmatched. The CDR3 covers 14 residues. The CDR3: CASSPNRGVYEQYF. As DNA, the CDR3 is TGTGCCAGCAGTCCAAACAGGGGGGTCTACGAGCAGTACTTC.

The rearrangement uses TRBV5-1 and TRBJ2-1; D is possibly TRBD2 (6 bases). Germline loops: CDR1 SGHRS, CDR2 YFSETQ. This CDR3 comprises 13 residues. V was clipped by 4 bases and J by 7 bases, with 12 bases between them. In DNA, the CDR3 is TGCGCCAGCAGCCCCCTCGGGGGTAATGAGCAGTTCTTC. As protein: CASSPLGGNEQFF.

The rearrangement joins TRBV9 to TRBJ1-4, with TRBD1 matching over 7 bases. CDR1 is SGDLS and CDR2 is YYNGEE in the germline V gene. The CDR3 spans 16 residues. V lost 7 bases, J lost 8 bases, and 17 bases stayed unmatched. CDR3 in amino acids: CASSSPEGTATEKLFF. For the CDR3, the DNA is TGTGCCAGCTCCTCCCCGGAGGGGACAGCCACGGAAAAACTGTTTTTT.

V and J are TRBV5-6 and TRBJ1-2, with D tentatively TRBD1 (5 bases). The CDR3 consists of 13 residues. Per the germline V gene, CDR1 is SGHDT and CDR2 is YYEEEE. V lost 4 bases to trimming and J lost 7 bases, with 14 bases between them. The CDR3 here is CASSPGTVSGYTF. DNA of the CDR3: TGTGCCAGCAGCCCCGGGACCGTTTCTGGCTACACCTTC.

This sequence joins TRBV6-5 and TRBJ2-7, with 11 bases that match TRBD2. Germline V gene data show CDR1 as MNHEY and CDR2 as SVGAGI. The junction had 4 bases not matched to a gene; V was cut back by 2 bases and J by 1 base. The CDR3 consists of 16 residues. The CDR3 protein is CASSYGSSGGSYEQYF. CDR3 DNA: TGTGCCAGCAGTTACGGGTCTAGCGGGGGGTCCTACGAGCAGTACTTC.

V and J are TRBV7-8 and TRBJ2-2; no reliable D call. The CDR3 sequence is 12 residues long. Germline values: CDR1 SGHVS, CDR2 FQNEAQ. Trimming took off 5 bases at V and 4 bases at J, with 5 bases between the two ends. The CDR3: CASSPSTGELFF. The CDR3 bases are TGTGCCAGCAGCCCGAGCACCGGGGAGCTGTTTTTT.